What follows are 14 T cell receptor beta chains derived from one specimen sequenced in a study of OX40 agonist ivuxolimab in advanced cancers. The table came from immunoSEQ multiplex PCR; TCRdb's copy has only in-frame clones and leaves some out. The table has around 69,000 clones, 75% to 90% seen once. Specimen: CD4+ or CD8+ T cells sorted from blood, collected in a trial of the OX40 agonist ivuxolimab. The source is an adult with an advanced solid tumor such as melanoma, head and neck, liver or kidney cancer.

V and J are TRBV7-9 and TRBJ1-4; TRBD1 matches at 9 bases. V lost 4 bases and J lost 1; bases outside the gene matches: 10. Germline V lookup: CDR1 SEHNR, CDR2 FQNEAQ (reference sequence). The length of the CDR3 is 18 residues. The CDR3 coding sequence is TGTGCCAGCAGCTGGACAGGGGTAGTCGTGGGAACTAATGAAAAACTGTTTTTT. Amino acids: CASSWTGVVVGTNEKLFF.

The rearrangement uses TRBV19 and TRBJ2-5, with 13 nucleotides matching TRBD2. This CDR3 is 17 amino acids long. Losses at the gene ends were 8 bases for V and 2 bases for J; bases not matched to a gene: 11. CDR1 and CDR2 from the germline V gene are LNHDA and SQIVND (reference sequence). CDR3 DNA sequence: TGTGCCAGTGGTACTAGCGGGGGGGTTTATACTCAAGAGACCCAGTACTTC. It yields the protein CASGTSGGVYTQETQYF.

This clone occurred once. The chain is built from TRBV7-9 and TRBJ1-6; D gene uncertain. Trimming removed 4 bases at V and 2 bases at J, with 21 bases between. Germline CDR1 and CDR2: SEHNR and FQNEAQ (reference sequence). This CDR3 spans 19 amino acids. CDR3: CASSSQATPRTPYNSPLHF. The CDR3 nucleotides read TGTGCCAGCAGCTCTCAGGCGACCCCACGCACCCCCTATAATTCACCCCTCCACTTT. The full variable domain, completed using reference TRBV7-9 and TRBJ1-6, is DTGVSQNPRHKITKRGQNVTFRCDPISEHNRLYWYRQTLGQGPEFLTYFQNEAQLEKSRLLSDRFSAERPKGSFSTLEIQRTEQGDSAMYLCASSSQATPRTPYNSPLHFGNGTRLTVT.

V gene TRBV4-3 combines with J gene TRBJ2-3, with 11 bases aligning to TRBD2. This CDR3 spans 18 amino acids. V lost 0 bases to trimming and J lost 2 bases; unmatched junction nucleotides: 7. Germline CDR1 LGHNA, CDR2 YSLEER. The CDR3, as DNA: TGCGCCAGCAGCCAAGAGTGGGCTAGCGGGGGGTTCACAGATACGCAGTATTTT. It specifies CASSQEWASGGFTDTQYF.

The rearrangement uses TRBV5-4 and TRBJ2-3, with no clear D. Between the trimmed V and J ends, which lost 6 bases and 2 bases, there was a span of 4 bases. The CDR3 sequence is 11 residues long. Germline CDR1 is SGHNT and CDR2 is YYREEE (reference sequence). The chain's CDR3 is CASTSTDTQYF. DNA for the CDR3: TGTGCCAGCACATCCACAGATACGCAGTATTTT. Filled out from reference TRBV5-4 and TRBJ2-3, the complete variable domain reads ETGVTQSPTHLIKTRGQQVTLRCSSQSGHNTVSWYQQALGQGPQFIFQYYREEENGRGNFPPRFSGLQFPNYSSELNVNALELDDSALYLCASTSTDTQYFGPGTRLTVL.

V and J are TRBV27 and TRBJ2-7, with 12 bases lining up with TRBD2. After removal of 4 bases from V and 0 bases from J, the junction contained 7 bases not matched to a gene. From germline, CDR1 is MNHEY and CDR2 SMNVEV (reference sequence). The CDR3 covers 17 residues. CDR3 in amino acids: CASSSGLAGTNSYEQYF. In DNA, the CDR3 is TGTGCCAGCAGTTCGGGACTAGCGGGTACCAACTCCTACGAGCAGTACTTC.

The genes are TRBV27 and TRBJ2-5, with D perhaps TRBD2 (5 bases). Per germline, CDR1 MNHEY and CDR2 SMNVEV (reference sequence). There are 15 residues in the CDR3. Trimming removed 4 bases at V and 5 bases at J, with 17 bases between. The CDR3 DNA reads as TGTGCCAGCAGTTCCCACGACACTTCGGGGGAGACCCAGTACTTC. It codes for CASSSHDTSGETQYF.

This chain joins TRBV6-6 and TRBJ2-1, with D possibly matching TRBD1 (6 bases). CDR3 length equals 15 residues. Trimming stripped 2 bases from V and 5 bases from J, with 13 bases between. From germline, CDR1 is MNHNY and CDR2 SVGAGI (reference sequence). This CDR3 reads CASSYRGTNNNEQFF. The CDR3 DNA is TGTGCCAGCAGTTACCGTGGGACAAATAACAATGAGCAGTTCTTC.

The chain uses TRBV28 and TRBJ2-7; D unclear. With 6 bases removed from V and 1 base from J, the gap between germline ends came to 10 bases. The length of the CDR3 is 13 residues. The germline CDR1 and CDR2 sequences are MDHEN and SYDVKM. The CDR3 reads CASRPTASYEQYF. CDR3 DNA sequence: TGTGCCAGCAGACCAACAGCTTCCTACGAGCAGTACTTC.

The genes are TRBV2 and TRBJ2-3, with unresolved D. Trimming left V 2 bases short and J 0 bases short, with 12 bases between. This CDR3 spans 16 amino acids. CDR1 SNHLY and CDR2 FYNNEI come from the germline V gene. The CDR3 bases are TGTGCCAGCAGTGAACTGGAAAACGCTAGCACAGATACGCAGTATTTT. This gives the protein CASSELENASTDTQYF.

The rearrangement uses TRBV9 and TRBJ2-3; a weak D match, TRBD2 (5 bases). V was clipped by 0 bases and J by 4 bases, with 15 bases between them. This CDR3 is 16 amino acids long. Germline loops: CDR1 SGDLS, CDR2 YYNGEE. The CDR3 coding sequence is TGTGCCAGCAGCGTAGCTAGGAGCGGACTCTCAGATACGCAGTATTTT. It translates to CASSVARSGLSDTQYF.

This sequence joins TRBV7-6 and TRBJ2-7; possible D gene TRBD1, 5 bases. The germline V and J ends were trimmed by 2 bases and 1 base, with 9 bases remaining between them. Germline lookup yields CDR1 SGHVS and CDR2 FNYEAQ. This CDR3 contains 14 residues. CDR3 coding DNA: TGTGCCAGCAGCTTAAGGGGAACGTCCTACGAGCAGTACTTC. Translated, it gives CASSLRGTSYEQYF.

The V gene is TRBV6-6, the J gene TRBJ2-7; D possibly corresponds to TRBD1 (5 bases). This CDR3 region has 12 residues. Trimming removed 2 bases at V and 7 bases at J, with 9 bases between. Per the germline V gene, CDR1 is MNHNY and CDR2 is SVGAGI (reference sequence). Written as DNA, the CDR3 is TGTGCCAGCAGTTACGTACCAGGGGAGCAGTACTTC. Its translation is CASSYVPGEQYF.

The V call is TRBV6-1, the J call TRBJ2-3; 12 bases fit TRBD2. Looked up from germline, CDR1 is MNHNS and CDR2 is SASEGT. The CDR3 is 19 amino acids. V trimming: 0 bases; J trimming: 2 bases; junction bases outside the gene matches: 9. CDR3 sequence (DNA): TGTGCCAGCAGTGAAGCCACTGGTGGACTAGCGGGGACCACAGATACGCAGTATTTT. Protein sequence: CASSEATGGLAGTTDTQYF.